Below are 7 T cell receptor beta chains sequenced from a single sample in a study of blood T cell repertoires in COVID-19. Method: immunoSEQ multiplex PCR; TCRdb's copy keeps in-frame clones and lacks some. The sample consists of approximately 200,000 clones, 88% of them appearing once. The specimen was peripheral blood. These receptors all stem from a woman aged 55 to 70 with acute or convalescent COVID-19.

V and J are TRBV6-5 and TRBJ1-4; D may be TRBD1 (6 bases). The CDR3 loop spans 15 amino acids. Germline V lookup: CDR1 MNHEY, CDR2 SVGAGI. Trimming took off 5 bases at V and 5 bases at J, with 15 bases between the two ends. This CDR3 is CASSPQQGFNEKLFF. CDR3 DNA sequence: TGTGCCAGCAGTCCGCAACAGGGCTTCAATGAAAAACTGTTTTTT.

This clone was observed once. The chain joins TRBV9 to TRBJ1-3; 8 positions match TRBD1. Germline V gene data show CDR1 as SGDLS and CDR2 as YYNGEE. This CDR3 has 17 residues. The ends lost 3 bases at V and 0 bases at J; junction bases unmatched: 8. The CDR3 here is CASSAPLTGDSGNTIYF. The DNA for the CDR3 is TGTGCCAGCAGCGCTCCTCTGACAGGGGACTCTGGAAACACCATATATTTT.

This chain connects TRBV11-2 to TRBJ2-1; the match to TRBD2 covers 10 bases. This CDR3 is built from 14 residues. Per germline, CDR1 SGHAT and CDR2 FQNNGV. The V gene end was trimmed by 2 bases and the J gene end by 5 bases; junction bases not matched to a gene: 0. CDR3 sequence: CASSLTSGNNEQFF. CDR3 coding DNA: TGTGCCAGCAGCTTAACTAGCGGGAACAATGAGCAGTTCTTC. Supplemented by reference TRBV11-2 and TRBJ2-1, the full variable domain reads EAGVAQSPRYKIIEKRQSVAFWCNPISGHATLYWYQQILGQGPKLLIQFQNNGVVDDSQLPKDRFSAERLKGVDSTLKIQPAKLEDSAVYLCASSLTSGNNEQFFGPGTRLTVL.

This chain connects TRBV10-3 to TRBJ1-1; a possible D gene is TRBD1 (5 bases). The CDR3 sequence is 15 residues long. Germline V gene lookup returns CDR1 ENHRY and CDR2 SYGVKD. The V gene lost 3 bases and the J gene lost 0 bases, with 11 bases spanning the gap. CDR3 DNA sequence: TGTGCCATCAGTGACCCGACAGAAATGAACACTGAAGCTTTCTTT. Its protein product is CAISDPTEMNTEAFF.

Here the CDR3 reads CASSIVGGLGDIQYF. CDR3 bases: TGTGCCAGTAGTATAGTTGGCGGGCTAGGAGACATTCAGTACTTC. The chain is built from TRBV19 and TRBJ2-4; TRBD2 is a possible D gene (5 bases). The CDR3 is 15 residues long. Trimming took 1 base from V and 8 from J, leaving 15 bases between them. CDR1 is LNHDA and CDR2 is SQIVND in the germline V gene (reference sequence).

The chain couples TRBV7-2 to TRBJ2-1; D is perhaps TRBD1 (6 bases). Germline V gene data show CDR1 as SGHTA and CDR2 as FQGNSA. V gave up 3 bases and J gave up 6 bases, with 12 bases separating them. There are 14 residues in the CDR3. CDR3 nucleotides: TGTGCCAGCAGCTTGGCCACAGGGACCAATGAGCAGTTCTTC. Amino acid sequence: CASSLATGTNEQFF.

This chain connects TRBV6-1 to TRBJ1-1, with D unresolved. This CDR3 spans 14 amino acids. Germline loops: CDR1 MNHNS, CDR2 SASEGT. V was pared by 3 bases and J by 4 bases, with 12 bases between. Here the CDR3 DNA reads TGTGCCAGCAGTGACGGCCTCGGGGTCACTGAAGCTTTCTTT. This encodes CASSDGLGVTEAFF.